The 6 T cell receptor beta chains given below trace back to one sample, sequenced in a study of T cell responses to AZD1222 COVID-19 vaccine. TCRdb keeps only in-frame clones here, not all; method: immunoSEQ multiplex PCR. This sample yields tens of thousands of clones, of which roughly 80% are seen a single time; 11% to 15% belongs to the top ten. This specimen was peripheral blood, taken 28 days after the second AZD1222 dose. The source is an adult who received the AZD1222 COVID-19 vaccine.

This chain joins TRBV3-1 (or the pseudogene TRBV3-2) and TRBJ1-6; D is perhaps TRBD1 (5 bases). V was pared by 2 bases and J by 16 bases, with 15 bases between. This CDR3 contains 13 residues. CDR1 is LGHDT, CDR2 YNNKEL, per germline (reference sequence). CDR3 DNA: TGTGCCAGCAGCCAACCGACAGCCCCATCACTCCACTTT. Protein product: CASSQPTAPSLHF.

This chain links TRBV5-6 with TRBJ1-1; D not resolved. V was pared by 1 base and J by 0 bases, with 10 bases between. The CDR3 totals 15 residues. The germline V gene encodes CDR1 SGHDT and CDR2 YYEEEE. The CDR3 coding sequence is TGTGCCAGCAGCTTGAGACTGACTATGAACACTGAAGCTTTCTTT. This codes for CASSLRLTMNTEAFF. Full variable domain (remainder filled in from reference TRBV5-6 and TRBJ1-1): DAGVTQSPTHLIKTRGQQVTLRCSPKSGHDTVSWYQQALGQGPQFIFQYYEEEERQRGNFPDRFSGHQFPNYSSELNVNALLLGDSALYLCASSLRLTMNTEAFFGQGTRLTVV.

The rearrangement uses TRBV18 and TRBJ2-7, with D possibly matching TRBD1 (6 bases). Germline CDR1 reads KGHSH; CDR2 reads LQKENI. The germline V and J ends were trimmed by 4 bases and 0 bases, with 10 bases remaining between them. The CDR3 extends over 14 amino acids. CDR3 DNA: TGTGCCAGCTCACTAGACAGGAACTCCTACGAGCAGTACTTC. This sequence encodes CASSLDRNSYEQYF.

This clone appeared a single time. The V gene is TRBV5-6, the J gene TRBJ2-7; D is possibly TRBD1 or TRBD2 (5 bases each). The germline V gene has CDR1 SGHDT and CDR2 YYEEEE. Trimming removed 4 bases from V and 2 bases from J, with 13 bases in between. This CDR3 spans 14 amino acids. CDR3 residues: CASSLSGPTYEQYF. The CDR3 DNA sequence: TGTGCCAGCAGCCTCTCGGGACCCACCTACGAGCAGTACTTC. Looking up the rest from reference TRBV5-6 and TRBJ2-7 gives the full variable domain: DAGVTQSPTHLIKTRGQQVTLRCSPKSGHDTVSWYQQALGQGPQFIFQYYEEEERQRGNFPDRFSGHQFPNYSSELNVNALLLGDSALYLCASSLSGPTYEQYFGPGTRLTVT.

The CDR3 loop reads CASSEWSGTGATDTQYF. In DNA form, the CDR3 reads TGTGCCAGCAGTGAGTGGTCCGGGACAGGGGCCACAGATACGCAGTATTTT. This chain links TRBV6-1 with TRBJ2-3; 10 positions match TRBD1. Germline CDR1 is MNHNS and CDR2 is SASEGT. This CDR3 has 17 residues. Unmatched junction bases numbered 8, after V lost 3 bases and J lost 2 bases.

The chain carries TRBV19 and TRBJ1-1; tentative D call: TRBD1 (6 bases). Germline lookup yields CDR1 LNHDA and CDR2 SQIVND (reference sequence). Trimming removed 5 bases at V and 0 bases at J, with 10 bases between. This CDR3 comprises 14 residues. As DNA, the CDR3 is TGTGCCAGTAGTGTACAGGGCATGAACACTGAAGCTTTCTTT. Residues: CASSVQGMNTEAFF.